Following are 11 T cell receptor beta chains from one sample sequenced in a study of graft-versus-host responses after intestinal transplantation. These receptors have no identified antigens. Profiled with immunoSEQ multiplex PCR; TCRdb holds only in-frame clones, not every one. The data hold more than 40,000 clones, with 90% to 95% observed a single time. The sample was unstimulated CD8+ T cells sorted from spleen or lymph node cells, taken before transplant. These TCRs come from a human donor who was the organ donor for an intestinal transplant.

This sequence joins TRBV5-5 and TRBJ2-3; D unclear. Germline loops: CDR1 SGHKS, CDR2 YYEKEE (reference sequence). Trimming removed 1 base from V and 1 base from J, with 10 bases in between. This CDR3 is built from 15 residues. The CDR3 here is CASSLSRGRTDTQYF. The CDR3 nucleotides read TGTGCCAGCAGCTTGTCGCGCGGTCGCACAGATACGCAGTATTTT.

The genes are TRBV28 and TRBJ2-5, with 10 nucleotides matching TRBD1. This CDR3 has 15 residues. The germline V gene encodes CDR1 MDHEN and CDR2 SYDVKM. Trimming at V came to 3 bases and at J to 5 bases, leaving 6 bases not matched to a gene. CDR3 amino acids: CASSLTGGTGETQYF. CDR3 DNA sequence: TGTGCCAGCAGTTTGACAGGGGGCACGGGGGAGACCCAGTACTTC. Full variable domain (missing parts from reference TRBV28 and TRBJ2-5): DVKVTQSSRYLVKRTGEKVFLECVQDMDHENMFWYRQDPGLGLRLIYFSYDVKMKEKGDIPEGYSVSREKKERFSLILESASTNQTSMYLCASSLTGGTGETQYFGPGTRLLVL.

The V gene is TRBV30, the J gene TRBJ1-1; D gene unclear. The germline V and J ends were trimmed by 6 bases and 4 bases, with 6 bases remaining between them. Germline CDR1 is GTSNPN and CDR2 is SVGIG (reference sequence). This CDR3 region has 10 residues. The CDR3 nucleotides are TGTGCCTGCTGTGCCACTGAAGCTTTCTTT. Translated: CACCATEAFF.

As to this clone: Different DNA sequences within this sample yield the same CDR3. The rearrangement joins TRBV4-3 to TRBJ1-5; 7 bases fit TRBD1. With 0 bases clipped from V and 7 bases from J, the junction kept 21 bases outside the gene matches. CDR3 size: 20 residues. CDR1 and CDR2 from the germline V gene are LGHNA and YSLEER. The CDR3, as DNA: TGCGCCAGCAGCCAAGACAATGCCGTACGTCCAGGGGGTGGGCAACAGCCCCAGCATTTT. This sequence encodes CASSQDNAVRPGGGQQPQHF.

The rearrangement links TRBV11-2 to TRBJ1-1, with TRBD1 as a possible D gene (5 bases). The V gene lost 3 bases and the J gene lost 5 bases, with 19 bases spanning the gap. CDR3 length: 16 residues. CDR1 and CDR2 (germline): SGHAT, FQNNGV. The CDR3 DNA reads TGTGCCAGCAGCTTCCACGTGGGGCAAGAGGGGACTGAAGCTTTCTTT. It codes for CASSFHVGQEGTEAFF.

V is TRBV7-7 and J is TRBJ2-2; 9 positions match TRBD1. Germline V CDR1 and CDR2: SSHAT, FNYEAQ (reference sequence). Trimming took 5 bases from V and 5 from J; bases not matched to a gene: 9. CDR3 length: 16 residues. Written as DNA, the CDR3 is TGTGCCAGCAGCGCATTACCGGACAGGGGTACCGGGGAGCTGTTTTTT. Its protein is CASSALPDRGTGELFF.

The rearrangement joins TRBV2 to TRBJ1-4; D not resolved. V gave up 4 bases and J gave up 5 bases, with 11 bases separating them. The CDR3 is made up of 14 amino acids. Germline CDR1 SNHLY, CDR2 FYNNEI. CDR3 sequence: CASSVGMENEKLFF. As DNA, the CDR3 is TGTGCCAGCAGTGTCGGGATGGAGAATGAAAAACTGTTTTTT. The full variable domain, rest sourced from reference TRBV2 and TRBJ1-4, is EPEVTQTPSHQVTQMGQEVILRCVPISNHLYFYWYRQILGQKVEFLVSFYNNEISEKSEIFDDQFSVERPDGSNFTLKIRSTKLEDSAMYFCASSVGMENEKLFFGSGTQLSVL.

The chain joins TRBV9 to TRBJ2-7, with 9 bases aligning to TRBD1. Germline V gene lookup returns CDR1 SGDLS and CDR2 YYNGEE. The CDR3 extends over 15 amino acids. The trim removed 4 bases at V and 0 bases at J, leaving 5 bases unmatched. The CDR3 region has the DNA TGTGCCAGCAGCCGACAGGGGGGTAGCTCCTACGAGCAGTACTTC. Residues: CASSRQGGSSYEQYF.

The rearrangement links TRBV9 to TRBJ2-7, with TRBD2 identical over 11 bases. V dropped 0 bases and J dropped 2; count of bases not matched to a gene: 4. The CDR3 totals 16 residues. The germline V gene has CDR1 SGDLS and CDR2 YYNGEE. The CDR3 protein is CASSVGLAGGTYEQYF. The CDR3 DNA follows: TGTGCCAGCAGCGTAGGGCTAGCGGGGGGCACCTACGAGCAGTACTTC.

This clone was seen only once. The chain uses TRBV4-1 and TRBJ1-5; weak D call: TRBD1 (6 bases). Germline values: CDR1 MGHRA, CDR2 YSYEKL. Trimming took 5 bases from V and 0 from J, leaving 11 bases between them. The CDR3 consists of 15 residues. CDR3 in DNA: TGCGCCAGCAGCGACCGACAGGATAGCAATCAGCCCCAGCATTTT. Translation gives CASSDRQDSNQPQHF.

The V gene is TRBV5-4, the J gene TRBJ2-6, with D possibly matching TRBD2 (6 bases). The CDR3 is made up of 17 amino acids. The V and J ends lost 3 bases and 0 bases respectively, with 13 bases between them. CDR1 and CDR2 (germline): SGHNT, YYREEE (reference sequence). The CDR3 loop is CASSSRTTGSGANVLTF. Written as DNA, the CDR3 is TGTGCCAGCAGCTCCCGGACTACGGGCTCTGGGGCCAACGTCCTGACTTTC.